This entry lists 28 T cell receptor beta chains sequenced from one sample in a study of neurological immune-mediated disorders. One entry per CDR3 protein, called by TCRdb with MiXCR from the 5' RACE reads. The sample lists tens of thousands of distinct CDR3 sequences, around 3.2% occurring once. Sequencing used PBMCs. The origin of the receptors is a woman between 25 and 40 years old with multiple sclerosis.

This clonotype was detected ten times or more. This chain links TRBV7-2 with TRBJ2-5; 8 nucleotides agree with TRBD2. The CDR3 length is 16 residues. Germline V gene data show CDR1 as SGHTA and CDR2 as FQGNSA. Trimming took 4 bases from V and 4 from J; bases not matched to a gene: 11. Written as DNA, the CDR3 is TGTGCCAGCAGCTCCCGAAACGCGGGGGGAGGAGAGACCCAGTACTTC. This encodes CASSSRNAGGGETQYF.

This clonotype was seen many times. The chain is built from TRBV18 and TRBJ2-5, with D hard to call. V shed 2 bases and J shed 5 bases, with 12 bases lying between them. Germline values: CDR1 KGHSH, CDR2 LQKENI. CDR3 length equals 14 residues. DNA for the CDR3: TGTGCCAGCTCACCAGTCTTACTTGAGGAGACCCAGTACTTC. Amino acid sequence: CASSPVLLEETQYF.

This clonotype showed up many times. The chain links TRBV7-2 to TRBJ1-2; the D gene is possibly TRBD1 (5 bases). Germline loops: CDR1 SGHTA, CDR2 FQGNSA. Trimming shortened V by 3 bases and J by 5 bases, and 16 bases separated the two germline ends. The CDR3 length is 15 residues. The CDR3 region has the DNA TGTGCCAGCAGCTTCACATGGACACCTGGGTATGGCTACACCTTC. This sequence encodes CASSFTWTPGYGYTF.

This clonotype came up many times. The chain combines TRBV20-1 with TRBJ2-1, with TRBD2 identical over 8 bases. This CDR3 is built from 14 residues. Per germline, CDR1 DFQATT and CDR2 SNEGSKA (reference sequence). The ends lost 4 bases at V and 0 bases at J; junction bases unmatched: 2. DNA for the CDR3: TGCAGTGCTACCCGGGGGGGCTCCTACAATGAGCAGTTCTTC. As protein: CSATRGGSYNEQFF.

This clonotype has at least ten counts. The chain uses TRBV20-1 and TRBJ2-7, with D perhaps assigned TRBD1 or TRBD2 (5 bases each). The V end lost 7 bases, the J end lost 4 bases, and 17 bases lay between the germline ends. The CDR3 covers 13 residues. From germline, CDR1 is DFQATT and CDR2 SNEGSKA (reference sequence). The DNA of the CDR3 is TGCAGTGTGGGGGATACTCACATTTACGAGCAGTACTTC. Amino acid sequence: CSVGDTHIYEQYF.

The sample holds many counts of this clonotype. The chain uses TRBV5-1 and TRBJ1-1; D ambiguous. Trimming shortened V by 4 bases and J by 2 bases, and 12 bases separated the two germline ends. The CDR3 length is 14 residues. Germline lookup yields CDR1 SGHRS and CDR2 YFSETQ. CDR3 sequence: CASSRDRENTEAFF. The CDR3 DNA sequence: TGCGCCAGCAGCCGGGATCGGGAAAACACTGAAGCTTTCTTT. Full variable domain (missing parts from reference TRBV5-1 and TRBJ1-1): KAGVTQTPRYLIKTRGQQVTLSCSPISGHRSVSWYQQTPGQGLQFLFEYFSETQRNKGNFPGRFSGRQFSNSRSEMNVSTLELGDSALYLCASSRDRENTEAFFGQGTRLTVV.

This clonotype is termed medium-sized. The chain is built from TRBV5-1 and TRBJ1-2, with D tentatively TRBD1 (5 bases). Germline V gene lookup returns CDR1 SGHRS and CDR2 YFSETQ. V was clipped by 0 bases and J by 8 bases, with 14 bases between them. This CDR3 spans 14 amino acids. CDR3 in DNA: TGCGCCAGCAGCTTGGGTCGGAAAGGGGAAGGCTACACCTTC. Protein: CASSLGRKGEGYTF.

On this clonotype: One end of the junction varies from germline; a read error may be responsible. This sequence joins TRBV20-1 and TRBJ1-6; D is uncertain. The CDR3 is 14 residues long. Per germline, CDR1 DFQATT and CDR2 SNEGSKA (reference sequence). CDR3 nucleotide sequence: TGCAGTGCTAGCGGAGTATCATATAATTCACCCCTCAACTTT. This encodes CSASGVSYNSPLNF.

This clonotype has a count of ten or more. The CDR3 protein is CASSLRQGRWETQYF. Written as DNA, the CDR3 is TGTGCCAGCAGCTTGAGGCAGGGGCGTTGGGAGACCCAGTACTTC. V is TRBV7-2 and J is TRBJ2-5; D is perhaps TRBD1 (6 bases). The V end was cut by 3 bases, the J end by 5 bases, with 16 bases between. CDR3 length: 15 amino acids. Germline CDR1 and CDR2: SGHTA and FQGNSA.

This clonotype occurred many times. Here the CDR3 reads CASSLVSTANEKLFF. The CDR3 coding sequence is TGTGCCAGCAGCCTGGTATCAACGGCTAATGAAAAACTGTTTTTT. This chain uses TRBV7-2 with TRBJ1-4; D gene unclear. CDR1 is SGHTA and CDR2 is FQGNSA in the germline V gene. Trimming left V 5 bases short and J 3 bases short, with 13 bases between. The CDR3 has 15 amino acids.

This clonotype has ten or more counts. The chain combines TRBV20-1 with TRBJ1-4; D possibly corresponds to TRBD1 (5 bases). The V gene lost 3 bases and the J gene lost 7 bases, with 12 bases spanning the gap. Germline lookup yields CDR1 DFQATT and CDR2 SNEGSKA (reference sequence). CDR3 length equals 13 residues. The CDR3 nucleotides read TGCAGTGCTAGGTTGGGGGTTAGTGAAAAACTGTTTTTT. Its translation: CSARLGVSEKLFF.

This clonotype came up many times. The chain combines TRBV10-3 with TRBJ2-1; 7 bases align to TRBD2. Trimming cost V 0 bases and J 3 bases; bases outside gene matches: 2. Germline V gene data show CDR1 as ENHRY and CDR2 as SYGVKD. The CDR3 consists of 15 residues. CDR3 in amino acids: CAISESGGSYNEQFF. CDR3 in DNA: TGTGCCATCAGTGAGTCTGGCGGGAGCTACAATGAGCAGTTCTTC.

At least ten counts were recorded for this clonotype. The chain employs TRBV9 and TRBJ2-3, with 10 nucleotides matching TRBD2. The CDR3 extends over 15 amino acids. Losses at the gene ends were 4 bases for V and 5 bases for J; bases not matched to a gene: 7. Looked up from germline, CDR1 is SGDLS and CDR2 is YYNGEE. The DNA of the CDR3 is TGTGCCAGCAGCCATAAGGGACTAGCGAGAGATACGCAGTATTTT. This translates into CASSHKGLARDTQYF.

This clonotype was found many times. The V gene is TRBV5-1, the J gene TRBJ2-4; the match to TRBD1 covers 9 bases. In germline, CDR1 is SGHRS, CDR2 YFSETQ. The V gene end was trimmed by 5 bases and the J gene end by 5 bases; junction bases not matched to a gene: 5. There are 14 residues in the CDR3. CDR3 residues: CASSSGQGQNIQYF. CDR3 coding DNA: TGCGCCAGCAGTTCTGGACAGGGGCAAAACATTCAGTACTTC.

This clonotype occurred many times. The CDR3 DNA sequence: TGTGCCAGCAGCTTGGGGCGCCAGACGAACACTGAAGCTTTCTTT. This encodes CASSLGRQTNTEAFF. The genes are TRBV5-5 and TRBJ1-1; no firm D call. CDR3 length: 15 amino acids. Germline V gene data show CDR1 as SGHKS and CDR2 as YYEKEE (reference sequence). Trimming cost V 0 bases and J 1 base, with 10 bases left between them. Complete variable domain (other parts from reference TRBV5-5 and TRBJ1-1): DAGVTQSPTHLIKTRGQQVTLRCSPISGHKSVSWYQQVLGQGPQFIFQYYEKEERGRGNFPDRFSARQFPNYSSELNVNALLLGDSALYLCASSLGRQTNTEAFFGQGTRLTVV.

This clonotype was recorded at least ten times. The chain uses TRBV7-9 and TRBJ1-3; no clear D. The CDR3 contains 13 residues. CDR1 is SEHNR, CDR2 FQNEAQ, per germline (reference sequence). V dropped 4 bases and J dropped 8 bases, with 12 bases sitting between them. CDR3 loop: CASSSLDLDTIYF. In DNA, the CDR3 is TGTGCCAGCAGCTCCTTGGACTTAGACACCATATATTTT. The full variable domain, completed using reference TRBV7-9 and TRBJ1-3, is DTGVSQNPRHKITKRGQNVTFRCDPISEHNRLYWYRQTLGQGPEFLTYFQNEAQLEKSRLLSDRFSAERPKGSFSTLEIQRTEQGDSAMYLCASSSLDLDTIYFGEGSWLTVV.

This clonotype was seen at least ten times. This chain links TRBV18 with TRBJ1-1; no definite D call. Germline CDR1 reads KGHSH; CDR2 reads LQKENI. The V and J ends lost 4 bases and 0 bases respectively, with 9 bases between them. The CDR3 is 14 residues long. The DNA of the CDR3 is TGTGCCAGCTCACACGCGGTCATGAACACTGAAGCTTTCTTT. Its translation: CASSHAVMNTEAFF.

This clonotype was seen more than once but under ten times. A clone one base away is much larger, so this may be a read error. This chain connects TRBV20-1 to TRBJ2-1; maybe TRBD1 (6 bases). The CDR3 covers 14 residues. The germline V gene encodes CDR1 DFQATT and CDR2 SNEGSKA (reference sequence). Trimming pared 6 bases from V and 10 bases from J, leaving 22 bases between. CDR3 coding DNA: TGCAGTGCGCTCCGTACTAGAGGGGGTTCGGAGCAGTTCTTC. It codes for CSALRTRGGSEQFF.

At least ten counts were recorded for this clonotype. The rearrangement joins TRBV12-3 or TRBV12-4 to TRBJ2-5; D possibly corresponds to TRBD2 (6 bases). This CDR3 has 16 residues. V dropped 5 bases and J dropped 3 bases, with 19 bases sitting between them. The CDR3 nucleotides read TGTGCCAGCAGTCCCCCGGGGGTGAGGGGAAAAGAGACCCAGTACTTC. Translated, it gives CASSPPGVRGKETQYF.

This clonotype was recorded at least ten times. Given a much more abundant clone one base away, this may be a read error. The J gene is TRBJ2-1, the V gene TRBV4-2; D gene ambiguous. This CDR3 contains 16 residues. Per germline, CDR1 LGHNA and CDR2 YNFKEQ. V was cut by 1 base and J by 1 base, with 11 bases left in between. The CDR3 protein is CASSQVALRSYNEQFF. The DNA for the CDR3 is TGTGCCAGCAGCCAAGTAGCTCTAAGATCCTACAATGAGCAGTTCTTC.

In its sample, this clonotype was seen many times. The rearrangement uses TRBV2 and TRBJ2-7; TRBD2 is a possible D gene (5 bases). The CDR3 has 12 residues. Deletions cut 8 bases from V and 2 bases from J, with 10 bases between. The germline V gene has CDR1 SNHLY and CDR2 FYNNEI. The CDR3 DNA follows: TGTGCCAGCTTGCGGGCGGCCTACGAGCAGTACTTC. It encodes CASLRAAYEQYF.

This clonotype occurred a few times. The V gene is TRBV5-1, the J gene TRBJ2-7; D possibly matches TRBD1 or TRBD2 (5 bases each). This CDR3 comprises 13 residues. Looked up from germline, CDR1 is SGHRS and CDR2 is YFSETQ. V lost 4 bases and J 7 bases, leaving 15 bases between the germline ends. DNA of the CDR3: TGCGCCAGCAGCCCAACCTCTGGGACGGAGCAGTACTTC. This sequence encodes CASSPTSGTEQYF.

This clonotype was observed many times. The J gene is TRBJ2-7, the V gene TRBV4-3; 15 nucleotides match TRBD2. CDR3 size: 18 residues. CDR1 and CDR2 from the germline V gene are LGHNA and YSLEER. V gave up 1 base and J gave up 0 bases; unmatched junction bases: 4. CDR3 DNA: TGCGCCAGCAGCCAAGTTTGGACTAGCGGGAGGGCCTCCTACGAGCAGTACTTC. Its protein product is CASSQVWTSGRASYEQYF.

This clonotype has a count of ten or more. This sequence joins TRBV10-3 and TRBJ2-3, with D unclear. The germline V gene has CDR1 ENHRY and CDR2 SYGVKD. The length of the CDR3 is 12 residues. V lost 6 bases, J lost 1 base, and 5 bases lay in between. As DNA, the CDR3 is TGTGCCATCAGCCCCGGCACAGATACGCAGTATTTT. This sequence encodes CAISPGTDTQYF.

In its sample, this clonotype was seen many times. The V and J genes are TRBV18 and TRBJ1-1; 7 nucleotides line up with TRBD1. V shed 3 bases, J shed 0 bases, and the junction held 1 base outside the gene matches. Per the germline V gene, CDR1 is KGHSH and CDR2 is LQKENI. The CDR3 has 14 amino acids. The CDR3 DNA sequence: TGTGCCAGCTCACCGCAGGGGGTGAACACTGAAGCTTTCTTT. Encoded protein: CASSPQGVNTEAFF.

This clonotype was picked up many times. V gene TRBV5-6 combines with J gene TRBJ2-1; D gene ambiguous. Deletions cut 1 base from V and 4 bases from J, with 9 bases between. Germline loops: CDR1 SGHDT, CDR2 YYEEEE. The CDR3 is 14 residues long. Here the CDR3 reads CASSLSSIYNEQFF. CDR3 coding DNA: TGTGCCAGCAGCTTGTCTAGTATTTACAATGAGCAGTTCTTC.

This clonotype has at least ten counts. The chain employs TRBV6-5 and TRBJ2-7; 12 bases are a match to TRBD2. This CDR3 comprises 15 residues. V was pared by 0 bases and J by 3 bases, with 0 bases of the junction left unmatched. Germline lookup yields CDR1 MNHEY and CDR2 SVGAGI. The CDR3 region is CASSYSGLAGYEQYF. CDR3 sequence (DNA): TGTGCCAGCAGTTACTCGGGACTAGCGGGCTACGAGCAGTACTTC.

This clonotype was observed many times. This may be a read error: a much more frequent sequence differs by one nucleotide. The V gene is TRBV7-2, the J gene TRBJ1-5, with D unresolved. CDR1 SGHTA and CDR2 FQGNSA come from the germline V gene. The germline V and J ends were trimmed by 1 base and 3 bases, with 10 bases remaining between them. The CDR3 contains 15 residues. The CDR3 DNA sequence: TGTGCCAGCAGCTTAGGGCAGTGGACCAATCAGCCCCAGCATTTT. This translates into CASSLGQWTNQPQHF.